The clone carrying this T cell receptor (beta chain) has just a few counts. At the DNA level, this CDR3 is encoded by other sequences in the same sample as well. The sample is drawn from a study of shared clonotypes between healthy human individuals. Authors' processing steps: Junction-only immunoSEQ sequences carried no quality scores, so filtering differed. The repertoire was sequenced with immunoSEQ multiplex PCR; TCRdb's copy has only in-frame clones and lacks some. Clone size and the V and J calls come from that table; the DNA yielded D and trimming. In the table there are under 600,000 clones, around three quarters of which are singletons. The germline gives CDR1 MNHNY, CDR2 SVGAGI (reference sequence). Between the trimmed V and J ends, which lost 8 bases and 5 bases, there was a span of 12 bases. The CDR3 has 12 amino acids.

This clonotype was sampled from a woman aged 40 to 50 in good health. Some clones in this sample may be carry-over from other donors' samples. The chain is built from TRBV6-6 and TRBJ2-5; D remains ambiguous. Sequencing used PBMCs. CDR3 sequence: CASGMVGETQYF. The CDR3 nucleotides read TGTGCCAGCGGCATGGTGGGGGAGACCCAGTACTTC.